This TCR beta chain appears in the sequencing data of a study of control samples from healthy donors and cancer patients. Libraries were prepared by immunoSEQ multiplex PCR; TCRdb keeps only in-frame clonotypes and omits some of them. The data hold 170,000 or so clones, with roughly 94% observed a single time. This CDR3 is 14 amino acids long. V was cut by 6 bases and J by 0 bases, with 11 bases left in between. Germline CDR1 is SNHLY and CDR2 is FYNNEI. The chain recombines TRBV2 with TRBJ1-2; D perhaps matches TRBD1 (6 bases). The specimen sequenced was blood. The TCR was taken from a woman between 40 and 55 years old in good health. In nucleotides, the CDR3 is TGTGCCAGCAGGTCGGGGGGCGCTAACTATGGCTACACCTTC. Its protein product is CASRSGGANYGYTF.